The present T cell receptor (beta chain) was sequenced within a study of CD8 T cells in Susac syndrome. Sequencing of TCR beta was performed on blood CD8+ and CD4+ T cells. Through negative isolation, CD4+ and CD8+ T cells were obtained, while TEMRA cells were enriched using FACS. The CDR3 has 17 amino acids. CDR1 KGHSH and CDR2 LQKENI come from the germline V gene. V was cut by 3 bases and J by 1 base, with 16 bases left in between. In its sample, this clonotype was seen once. Reverse transcription of roughly 0.5 to 1 ug RNA used random hexamers. An immunoSEQ multiplex PCR generated amplified TCR beta CDR3 products spanning 54 Vbeta and 13 Jbeta. MiXCR, run by TCRdb on the immunoSEQ multiplex PCR reads, gives a single entry per CDR3 protein. The data show around 190,000 distinct CDR3 sequences, 85% to 95% seen once.

The sequence was obtained from a human donor with multiple sclerosis. Sequenced: CD8+ T cells from PBMCs. The gene calls are TRBV18 and TRBJ2-1, with D hard to call. The CDR3 nucleotides are TGTGCCAGCTCACCCGCCCGGACCGCCTCATCCTACAATGAGCAGTTCTTC. Translation gives CASSPARTASSYNEQFF.